This record covers a single T cell receptor (beta chain). Its target is not known. The data stem from a study of T cells in Graves' hyperthyroidism and ophthalmopathy. Study details: The authors collected peripheral blood at initial diagnosis, before any treatment. Findings and caveats of the study: Blood also carried most thyroid clonotypes expanded above 0.001.

Authors of the study amplified TCR beta CDR3 regions from RNA transcripts. The HTBI primer set served for first-round RT-PCR of the TCR CDR3. TCRdb recomputed calls from the multiplex PCR reads with MiXCR, one row per CDR3 protein. This sample has 530,000 or so distinct CDR3 sequences, with roughly 15% found just once. CDR1 MNHEY and CDR2 SMNVEV come from the germline V gene (reference sequence). The length of the CDR3 is 13 residues. Trimming took 1 base from V and 5 from J, leaving 9 bases between them. This sequence originates from a woman between 18 and 29 years old with Graves' ophthalmopathy. The sample consisted of blood. The chain is built from TRBV27 and TRBJ2-7; D perhaps matches TRBD2 (7 bases). The CDR3 DNA is TGTGCCAGCAGTTTATGGGGGGGCAACGAGCAGTACTTC. Translating it yields CASSLWGGNEQYF.